The sample holds a few counts of the clone carrying this T cell receptor beta chain. Libraries for TCRalpha and TCRbeta carried sample barcodes and unique molecular identifiers via 5'RACE. MiXCR, applied by TCRdb to the 5' RACE reads, yields one record per CDR3 protein. The data hold around 530,000 distinct CDR3 sequences, with 20% to 25% observed a single time. The sample belongs to a study of T-cell memory formation after mild COVID-19. The CDR3 is made up of 14 amino acids. The germline gives CDR1 SGHTA, CDR2 FQGNSA. With V trimmed by 2 bases and J by 3 bases, 4 bases remained unmatched. This clonotype was obtained from an adult woman who had mild COVID-19 (a few samples of this study predate the infection). Cell type and time point are not known. The specimen sequenced was PBMCs or a T cell subset sorted from them (not recorded which). The chain recombines TRBV7-2 with TRBJ2-7, with 7 nucleotides matching TRBD1. CDR3 sequence (DNA): TGTGCCAGCAGCTTATCGGGACAGAACTACGAGCAGTACTTC. It codes for CASSLSGQNYEQYF.